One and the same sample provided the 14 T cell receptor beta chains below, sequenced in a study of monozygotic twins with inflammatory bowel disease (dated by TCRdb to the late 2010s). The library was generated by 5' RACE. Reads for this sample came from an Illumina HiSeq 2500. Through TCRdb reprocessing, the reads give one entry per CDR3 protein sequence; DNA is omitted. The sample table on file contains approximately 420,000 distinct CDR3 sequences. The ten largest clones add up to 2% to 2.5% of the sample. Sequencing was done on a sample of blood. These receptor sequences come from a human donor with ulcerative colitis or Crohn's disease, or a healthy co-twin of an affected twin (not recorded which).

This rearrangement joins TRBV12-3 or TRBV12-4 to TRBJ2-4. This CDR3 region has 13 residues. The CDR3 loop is CASSQYSKNIQYF.

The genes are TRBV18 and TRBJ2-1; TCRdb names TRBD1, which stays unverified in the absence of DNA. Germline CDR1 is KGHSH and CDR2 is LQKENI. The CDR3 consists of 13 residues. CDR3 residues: CASSQEGSHEQFF.

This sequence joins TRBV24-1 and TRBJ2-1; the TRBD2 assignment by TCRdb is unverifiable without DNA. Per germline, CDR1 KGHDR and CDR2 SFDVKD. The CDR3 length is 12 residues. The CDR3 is CATSPNSVEQFF.

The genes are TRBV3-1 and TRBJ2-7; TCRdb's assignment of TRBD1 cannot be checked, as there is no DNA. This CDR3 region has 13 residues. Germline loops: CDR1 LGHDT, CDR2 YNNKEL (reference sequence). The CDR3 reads CASSHRTPYEQYF.

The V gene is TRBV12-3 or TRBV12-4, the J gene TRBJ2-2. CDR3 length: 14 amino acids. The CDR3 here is CASSLLQNTGELFF.

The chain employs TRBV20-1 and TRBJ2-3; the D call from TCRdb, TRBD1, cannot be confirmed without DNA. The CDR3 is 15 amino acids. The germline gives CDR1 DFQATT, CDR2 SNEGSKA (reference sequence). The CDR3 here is CSARGTTAGADTQYF.

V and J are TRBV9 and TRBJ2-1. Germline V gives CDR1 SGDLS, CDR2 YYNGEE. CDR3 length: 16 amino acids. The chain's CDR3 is CASSVGVPSSYNEQFF.

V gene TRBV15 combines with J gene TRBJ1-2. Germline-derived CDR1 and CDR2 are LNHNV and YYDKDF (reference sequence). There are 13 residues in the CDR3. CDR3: CATSTDGTYGYTF.

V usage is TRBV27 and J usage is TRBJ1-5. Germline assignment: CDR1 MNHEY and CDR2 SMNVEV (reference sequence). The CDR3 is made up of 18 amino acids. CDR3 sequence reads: CASSLAPAIAGDNQPQHF.

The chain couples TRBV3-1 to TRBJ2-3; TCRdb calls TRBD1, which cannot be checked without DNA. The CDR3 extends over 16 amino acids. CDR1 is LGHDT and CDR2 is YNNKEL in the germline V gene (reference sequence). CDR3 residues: CASSPGGQIVTDTQYF.

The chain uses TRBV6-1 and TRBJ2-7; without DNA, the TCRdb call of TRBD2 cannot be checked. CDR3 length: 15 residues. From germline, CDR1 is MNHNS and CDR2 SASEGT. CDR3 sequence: CASREEWAGSYEQYF.

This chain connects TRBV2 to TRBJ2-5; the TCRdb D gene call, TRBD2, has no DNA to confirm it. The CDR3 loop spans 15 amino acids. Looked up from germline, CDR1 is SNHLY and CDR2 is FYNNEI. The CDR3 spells CASGLRGISVETQYF.

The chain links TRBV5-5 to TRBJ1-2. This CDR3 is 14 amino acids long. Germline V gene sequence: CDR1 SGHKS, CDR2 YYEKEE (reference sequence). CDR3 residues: CASSSQLVNYGYTF.

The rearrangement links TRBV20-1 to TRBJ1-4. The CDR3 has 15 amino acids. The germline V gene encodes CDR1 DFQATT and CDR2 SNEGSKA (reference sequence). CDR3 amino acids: CSARDDRGGDEKLFF.